This T cell receptor beta chain is from a study of blood T cell repertoires in COVID-19. V trimming: 4 bases; J trimming: 4 bases; junction bases outside the gene matches: 8. The CDR3 length is 16 residues. Germline values: CDR1 SGHRS, CDR2 YFSETQ. As handled by the study authors: The assay estimated nucleated cells by amplifying reference gene primers. Assay: immunoSEQ multiplex PCR; the TCRdb copy retains only in-frame clones and omits some. The V and J calls and the clone size are those of that table, but D and trimming were determined from the DNA. Of roughly 120,000 clones in the sample, approximately 87% were seen once.

The TCR originated in a man between 25 and 39 years old with acute or convalescent COVID-19. What was sequenced was peripheral blood. V is TRBV5-1 and J is TRBJ2-2, with 9 bases aligning to TRBD2. The CDR3 DNA follows: TGCGCCAGCAGCCTATTAGCGGGGGCGGGCACCGGGGAGCTGTTTTTT. This codes for CASSLLAGAGTGELFF.